This T cell receptor (beta chain) emerged from a study of cytomegalovirus exposure and HLA in healthy donors. TCRdb keeps only in-frame clones here, not all; method: immunoSEQ multiplex PCR. The table includes under 300,000 clones, 90% detected once. The CDR3 consists of 13 residues. The sequencing sample was made of PBMCs. The genes are TRBV21-1 and TRBJ2-2; the table's D call TRBD1 went unverified against the DNA. TRBV21-1 is a known pseudogene. This clonotype was obtained from a woman aged 18-30 years in good health and CMV-seronegative. CDR3 in amino acids: CASSWTGTGELFF. The CDR3 DNA follows: TGTGCCAGCAGCTGGACAGGGACCGGGGAGCTGTTTTTT.